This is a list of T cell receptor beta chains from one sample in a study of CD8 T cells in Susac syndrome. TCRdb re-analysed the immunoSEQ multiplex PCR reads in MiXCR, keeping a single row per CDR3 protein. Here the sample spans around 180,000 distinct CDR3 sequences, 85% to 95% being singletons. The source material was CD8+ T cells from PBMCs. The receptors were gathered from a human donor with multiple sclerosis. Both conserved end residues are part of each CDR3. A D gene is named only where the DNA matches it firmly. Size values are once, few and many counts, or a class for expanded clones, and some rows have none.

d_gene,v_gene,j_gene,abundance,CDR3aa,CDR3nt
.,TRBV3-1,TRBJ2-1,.,CASSQVGSEFSF,TGTGCCAGCAGCCAAGTAGGCTCCGAGTTCAGCTTC
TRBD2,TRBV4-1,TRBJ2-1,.,CASSQEAGGNEQFF,TGCGCCAGCAGCCAAGAAGCGGGAGGGAATGAGCAGTTCTTC
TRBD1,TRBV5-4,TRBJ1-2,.,CASSLADRGYGYTF,TGTGCCAGCAGCCTCGCGGACAGGGGCTATGGCTACACCTTC
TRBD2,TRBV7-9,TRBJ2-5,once,CASSSPGVAGGQETQYF,TGTGCCAGCAGCTCACCCGGGGTAGCGGGAGGGCAAGAGACCCAGTACTTC
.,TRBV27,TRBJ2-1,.,CASSFTHYNEQFF,TGTGCCAGCAGTTTTACTCACTACAATGAGCAGTTCTTC
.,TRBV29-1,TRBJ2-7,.,CSVEVSRNGRVTSYEQYF,TGCAGCGTTGAAGTCTCTCGGAACGGACGGGTTACTTCCTACGAGCAGTACTTC
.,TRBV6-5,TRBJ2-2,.,CASSYGLTGELFF,TGTGCCAGCAGTTACGGTCTAACCGGGGAGCTGTTTTTT
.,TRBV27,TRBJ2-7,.,CASSLGRTTYEQYF,TGTGCCAGCAGTTTAGGACGTACCACCTACGAGCAGTACTTC
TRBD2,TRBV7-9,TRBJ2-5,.,CASSPLPLAGVLETQYF,TGTGCCAGCAGCCCCCTTCCACTAGCGGGAGTACTAGAGACCCAGTACTTC
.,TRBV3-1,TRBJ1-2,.,CASSQDRSGGGSGYTF,TGTGCCAGCAGCCAAGATAGATCAGGAGGCGGGTCTGGCTACACCTTC
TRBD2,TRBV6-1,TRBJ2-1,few,CASSALAGGYNEQFF,TGTGCCAGCAGTGCTTTAGCGGGAGGCTACAATGAGCAGTTCTTC
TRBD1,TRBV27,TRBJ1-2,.,CASRPRGTGGGYGYTF,TGTGCCAGCAGGCCCCGTGGTACAGGGGGCGGTTATGGCTACACCTTC
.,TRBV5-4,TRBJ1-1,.,CASRGGVGTEAFF,TGTGCCAGCAGGGGTGGGGTAGGCACTGAAGCTTTCTTT